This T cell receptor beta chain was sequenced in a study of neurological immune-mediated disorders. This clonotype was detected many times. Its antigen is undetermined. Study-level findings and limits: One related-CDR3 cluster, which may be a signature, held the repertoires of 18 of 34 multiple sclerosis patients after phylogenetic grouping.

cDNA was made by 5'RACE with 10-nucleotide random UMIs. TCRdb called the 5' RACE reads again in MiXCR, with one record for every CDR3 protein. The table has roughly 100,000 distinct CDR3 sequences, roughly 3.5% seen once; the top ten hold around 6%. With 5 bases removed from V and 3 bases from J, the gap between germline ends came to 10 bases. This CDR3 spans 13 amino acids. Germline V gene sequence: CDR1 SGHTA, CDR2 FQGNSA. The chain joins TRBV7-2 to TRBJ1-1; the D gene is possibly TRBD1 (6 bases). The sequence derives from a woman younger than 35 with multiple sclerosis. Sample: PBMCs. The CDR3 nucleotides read TGTGCCAGCAGCCCGGACAGAGACACTGAAGCTTTCTTT. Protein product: CASSPDRDTEAFF.